The present T cell receptor beta chain was sequenced within a study of T cell responses to AZD1222 COVID-19 vaccine. Study-level results: Clonal diversity may have been underestimated in mostly white British donors. Seropositive status at baseline applied to only six AZD1222 recipients.

Sequencing used immunoSEQ multiplex PCR; TCRdb keeps in-frame clones, though not all of them. Found here are 120,000 or so clones, less than 90% of them singletons; the top ten hold less than 30%. The CDR3 contains 13 residues. Germline assignment: CDR1 SGDLS and CDR2 YYNGEE. V lost 4 bases, J lost 0 bases, and 5 bases lay in between. A word on this clone: Its antigen is not identified.

This TCR was recovered from an adult in good health. Sequenced material: peripheral blood, taken on day 0 of AZD1222 vaccination. The chain joins TRBV9 to TRBJ1-3, with D hard to call. CDR3 nucleotide sequence: TGTGCCAGCAGCTCCGGCTCTGGAAACACCATATATTTT. Amino acid sequence: CASSSGSGNTIYF.